Each of the 21 T cell receptor beta chains below was sequenced from the same sample in a study of T cells in narcolepsy. Method: immunoSEQ multiplex PCR; TCRdb's copy keeps in-frame clones and lacks some. The sample has about 32,000 clones, roughly 83% seen once. The specimen sequenced was CD45RA- memory CD4+ T cells from PBMCs. Every receptor here comes from a human donor with narcolepsy.

This clone was picked up one time. This chain links TRBV25-1 with TRBJ2-1, with TRBD2 identical over 7 bases. The V and J ends lost 5 bases and 7 bases, in that order; junction bases with no gene match: 11. The CDR3 has 15 amino acids. The V gene's germline CDR1 is MGHDK and CDR2 SYGVNS. CDR3 amino acids: CASSFGGSIGNEQFF. In DNA, the CDR3 is TGTGCCAGCAGTTTTGGCGGGAGTATTGGGAATGAGCAGTTCTTC. The whole variable domain, remainder taken from reference TRBV25-1 and TRBJ2-1, is EADIYQTPRYLVIGTGKKITLECSQTMGHDKMYWYQQDPGMELHLIHYSYGVNSTEKGDLSSESTVSRIRTEHFPLTLESARPSHTSQYLCASSFGGSIGNEQFFGPGTRLTVL.

V usage is TRBV14 and J usage is TRBJ2-2; D uncertain. The germline V gene encodes CDR1 SGHDN and CDR2 FVKESK. This CDR3 spans 14 amino acids. The ends were cut back, 4 bases at V and 4 bases at J, with 10 bases in the middle. The CDR3 spells CASSPSDGTGELFF. In nucleotides, the CDR3 is TGTGCCAGCAGCCCTTCCGACGGCACCGGGGAGCTGTTTTTT. The whole variable domain, remainder taken from reference TRBV14 and TRBJ2-2, is EAGVTQFPSHSVIEKGQTVTLRCDPISGHDNLYWYRRVMGKEIKFLLHFVKESKQDESGMPNNRFLAERTGGTYSTLKVQPAELEDSGVYFCASSPSDGTGELFFGEGSRLTVL.

The V call is TRBV27, the J call TRBJ2-3; 12 bases map to TRBD2. Germline V CDR1 and CDR2: MNHEY, SMNVEV (reference sequence). This CDR3 has 18 residues. The J segment lost 3 bases and the V segment lost 5 bases, leaving 12 bases of the junction unmatched. In nucleotides, the CDR3 is TGTGCCAGCAGTCCCTTGACCCTAGCGGGAGGGGGAACAGATACGCAGTATTTT. Translation: CASSPLTLAGGGTDTQYF.

This clone was seen a few times. The chain carries TRBV7-9 and TRBJ2-3, with TRBD1 matching 8 bases. The J segment lost 4 bases and the V segment lost 0 bases, leaving 9 bases of the junction unmatched. Germline V gene data show CDR1 as SEHNR and CDR2 as FQNEAQ (reference sequence). CDR3 length equals 17 residues. Here the CDR3 reads CASSLATGVVAADTQYF. The CDR3 bases are TGTGCCAGCAGCTTAGCGACAGGGGTTGTTGCGGCAGATACGCAGTATTTT.

The chain uses TRBV5-6 and TRBJ2-7, with a tentative D call TRBD1 (7 bases). Trimming left V 1 base short and J 5 bases short, with 16 bases between. The CDR3 spans 15 residues. CDR1 is SGHDT and CDR2 is YYEEEE in the germline V gene. The CDR3: CASSLMGGGGHEQYF. The CDR3 DNA reads TGTGCCAGCAGCTTGATGGGAGGAGGGGGCCACGAGCAGTACTTC.

The V call is TRBV11-1, the J call TRBJ2-7, with D unresolved. The CDR3 extends over 14 amino acids. Germline V CDR1 and CDR2: SGHAT, FQDESV (reference sequence). V lost 2 bases to trimming and J lost 2 bases, with 10 bases between them. CDR3 sequence (DNA): TGTGCCAGCAGCTTATCTGACGGCACCTACGAGCAGTACTTC. Protein: CASSLSDGTYEQYF.

The chain employs TRBV6-1 and TRBJ2-7, with D unresolved. The CDR3 has 12 residues. From germline, CDR1 is MNHNS and CDR2 SASEGT. V lost 0 bases to trimming and J lost 4 bases, with 4 bases between them. The CDR3 loop reads CASSEARYEQYF. CDR3 nucleotide sequence: TGTGCCAGCAGTGAAGCGCGATACGAGCAGTACTTC.

The genes are TRBV7-9 and TRBJ1-4; possible D gene TRBD1, 6 bases. The germline V and J ends were trimmed by 2 bases and 5 bases, with 9 bases remaining between them. Germline-derived CDR1 and CDR2 are SEHNR and FQNEAQ (reference sequence). The CDR3 length is 14 residues. CDR3 nucleotides: TGTGCCAGCAGCTTACCTCAGGGGAATGAAAAACTGTTTTTT. It specifies CASSLPQGNEKLFF.

This clone appeared a few times. This chain links TRBV6-6 with TRBJ2-7; D unresolved. Trimming removed 6 bases from V and 6 bases from J, with 12 bases in between. Germline V gives CDR1 MNHNY, CDR2 SVGAGI (reference sequence). The CDR3 spans 12 residues. In DNA, the CDR3 is TGTGCCAGCAGCCAGCCCCCTATCGAGCAGTACTTC. Protein product: CASSQPPIEQYF.

This chain links TRBV11-2 with TRBJ2-5, with 9 bases matching TRBD1. J gave up 6 bases and V 4 bases, and 3 bases lay outside the gene matches. The CDR3 extends over 13 amino acids. Germline CDR1 reads SGHAT; CDR2 reads FQNNGV. The CDR3 spells CASSWTGEQTQYF. In DNA form, the CDR3 reads TGTGCCAGCAGCTGGACAGGGGAACAGACCCAGTACTTC.

J is TRBJ2-2 and V is TRBV25-1, with D unresolved. Germline V gene sequence: CDR1 MGHDK, CDR2 SYGVNS. Trimming removed 3 bases at V and 0 bases at J, with 17 bases between. The CDR3 has 18 residues. CDR3 sequence reads: CASSDPTPAAANTGELFF. Written as DNA, the CDR3 is TGTGCCAGCAGTGACCCCACCCCCGCGGCAGCGAACACCGGGGAGCTGTTTTTT.

The chain joins TRBV6-6 to TRBJ2-3, with D unclear. Trimming cost V 5 bases and J 2 bases, with 2 bases left between them. CDR1 is MNHNY, CDR2 SVGAGI, per germline (reference sequence). CDR3 size: 11 residues. The CDR3 spells CASSITDTQYF. The CDR3 region has the DNA TGTGCCAGCAGTATCACAGATACGCAGTATTTT.

The CDR3 protein is CASSQDIAGPNYEQYF. The DNA for the CDR3 is TGTGCCAGCAGCCAAGATATTGCGGGACCCAACTACGAGCAGTACTTC. This chain joins TRBV4-2 and TRBJ2-5, with D perhaps TRBD2 (6 bases). TRBJ2-7 matches the DNA end more closely, so the J call is doubtful. This CDR3 has 16 residues. Germline lookup yields CDR1 LGHNA and CDR2 YNFKEQ.

The chain joins TRBV30 to TRBJ1-3; TRBD1 is a possible D gene (6 bases). Germline lookup yields CDR1 GTSNPN and CDR2 SVGIG (reference sequence). The V gene lost 0 bases and the J gene lost 0 bases, with 12 bases spanning the gap. This CDR3 is 16 amino acids long. CDR3 DNA sequence: TGTGCCTGGAGTGTGGGGGGGCCGACCTCTGGAAACACCATATATTTT. Amino acid sequence: CAWSVGGPTSGNTIYF.

This clone was seen just once. The chain combines TRBV7-6 with TRBJ2-7; 15 nucleotides match TRBD2. The CDR3 has 16 amino acids. Per the germline V gene, CDR1 is SGHVS and CDR2 is FNYEAQ. The V segment lost 7 bases and the J segment 3 bases; nucleotides outside the gene matches: 7. The CDR3 here is CASTRGLAGGNYEQYF. The CDR3 coding sequence is TGTGCCAGCACCCGGGGACTAGCGGGAGGAAACTACGAGCAGTACTTC.

The chain couples TRBV9 to TRBJ1-1, with D perhaps matching TRBD1 (6 bases). Per germline, CDR1 SGDLS and CDR2 YYNGEE. The CDR3 has 15 amino acids. Trimming cost V 1 base and J 6 bases, with 16 bases left between them. The CDR3 DNA is TGTGCCAGCAGCGTACGGGGTGCGGAGGGGGCTGAAGCTTTCTTT. Protein product: CASSVRGAEGAEAFF.

The chain recombines TRBV5-1 with TRBJ1-2, with 12 bases that match TRBD1. With V trimmed by 4 bases and J by 7 bases, 11 bases remained unmatched. CDR3 length: 16 amino acids. Germline CDR1 and CDR2: SGHRS and YFSETQ. Here the CDR3 reads CASSLTWDRGQSGYTF. In nucleotides, the CDR3 is TGCGCCAGCAGCCTAACCTGGGACAGGGGGCAGAGTGGCTACACCTTC. The full variable domain, with the rest looked up from reference TRBV5-1 and TRBJ1-2, is KAGVTQTPRYLIKTRGQQVTLSCSPISGHRSVSWYQQTPGQGLQFLFEYFSETQRNKGNFPGRFSGRQFSNSRSEMNVSTLELGDSALYLCASSLTWDRGQSGYTFGSGTRLTVV.

This clone was counted only a few times. The CDR3 loop reads CASTNGGSPNEQYF. The DNA for the CDR3 is TGTGCCAGCACTAATGGGGGGAGTCCGAACGAGCAGTACTTC. V gene TRBV7-6 combines with J gene TRBJ2-7; D might be TRBD2 (6 bases). Per the germline V gene, CDR1 is SGHVS and CDR2 is FNYEAQ. The CDR3 totals 14 residues. V was clipped by 7 bases and J by 5 bases, with 18 bases between them.

J is TRBJ2-1 and V is TRBV5-8, with TRBD2 as a possible D gene (6 bases). There are 15 residues in the CDR3. Germline CDR1 reads SGHTS; CDR2 reads YDEGEE. Trimming cost V 0 bases and J 10 bases, with 17 bases left between them. Here the CDR3 DNA reads TGTGCCAGCAGCTTGGCCTCGAGGCCGGCGGGGGAGCAGTTCTTC. Its protein is CASSLASRPAGEQFF.

J is TRBJ2-2 and V is TRBV12-5; D may be TRBD2 (5 bases). Germline V gene sequence: CDR1 LGHNT, CDR2 FRNRAP. V lost 4 bases to trimming and J lost 3 bases, with 9 bases between them. This CDR3 is 14 amino acids long. CDR3 loop: CASGSGLDTGELFF. In DNA, the CDR3 is TGTGCTAGTGGTTCGGGATTGGACACCGGGGAGCTGTTTTTT.

The chain combines TRBV11-3 with TRBJ1-2, with 9 bases fitting TRBD1. CDR1 is SGHNT, CDR2 YENEEA, per germline. Trimming at V came to 5 bases and at J to 4 bases, leaving 5 bases not matched to a gene. The CDR3 consists of 14 residues. The DNA of the CDR3 is TGTGCCAGCAGCCCGGGACAGGGCTTCTATGGCTACACCTTC. Protein: CASSPGQGFYGYTF. The whole variable domain, remainder taken from reference TRBV11-3 and TRBJ1-2, is EAGVVQSPRYKIIEKKQPVAFWCNPISGHNTLYWYLQNLGQGPELLIRYENEEAVDDSQLPKDRFSAERLKGVDSTLKIQPAELGDSAVYLCASSPGQGFYGYTFGSGTRLTVV.